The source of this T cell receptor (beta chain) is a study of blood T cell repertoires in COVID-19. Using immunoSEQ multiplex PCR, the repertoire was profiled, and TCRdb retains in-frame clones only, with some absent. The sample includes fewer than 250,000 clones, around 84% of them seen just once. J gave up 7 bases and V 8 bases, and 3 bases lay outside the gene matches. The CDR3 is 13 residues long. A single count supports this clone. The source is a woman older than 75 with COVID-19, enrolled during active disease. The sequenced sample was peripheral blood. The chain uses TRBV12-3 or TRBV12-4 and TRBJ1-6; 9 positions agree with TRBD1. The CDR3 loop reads CASGTGYNSPLHF. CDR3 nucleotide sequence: TGTGCCAGCGGGACAGGGTACAATTCACCCCTCCACTTT.